Each of the 8 T cell receptor beta chains below was sequenced from the same sample in a study of cytomegalovirus exposure and HLA in healthy donors (dated by TCRdb to 2015 to 2018). Libraries were made using the immunoSEQ multiplex PCR assay. A mixture of 60 forward primers for TCR Vbeta segments and 13 reverse primers for TCR Jbeta segments was used in the multiplex PCR. TCRdb holds this immuneACCESS table with in-frame rearrangements only. Some clones are missing; in checked studies, unresolved V genes explain under half, and the rest has no known cause. This sample's table contains more than 130,000 clones. Less than 3% of the sample rests with the top ten. The specimen was PBMCs. All receptors derive from a man in his forties or fifties in good health and CMV-seronegative.

The chain recombines TRBV7-2 with TRBJ2-7; D is possibly TRBD1 (6 bases). Trimming took 5 bases from V and 2 from J, leaving 16 bases between them. CDR1 is SGHTA, CDR2 FQGNSA, per germline. The CDR3 loop spans 15 amino acids. The CDR3 coding sequence is TGTGCCAGCAGCCAAGGGGGAGTCGACCCCTACGAGCAGTACTTC. This translates into CASSQGGVDPYEQYF.

The V gene is TRBV11-3, the J gene TRBJ2-7, with 9 bases fitting TRBD1. V was pared by 2 bases and J by 11 bases, with 10 bases of the junction left unmatched. The CDR3 length is 14 residues. Germline lookup yields CDR1 SGHNT and CDR2 YENEEA. Written as DNA, the CDR3 is TGTGCCAGCAGCTTACTTGGGACAGGGAAGAGGAAGTACTTC. Protein sequence: CASSLLGTGKRKYF.

The V call is TRBV25-1, the J call TRBJ2-2; TRBD2 aligns across 11 bases. The CDR3 spans 18 residues. V lost 1 base, J lost 7 bases, and 11 bases stayed unmatched. Germline V gene data show CDR1 as MGHDK and CDR2 as SYGVNS. The CDR3 DNA follows: TGTGCCAGCAGTGAATTAGAAGTTAGCGGGGGGGCCATCGGGGAGCTGTTTTTT. Encoded protein: CASSELEVSGGAIGELFF.

The rearrangement links TRBV5-1 to TRBJ2-1; tentative D call: TRBD2 (7 bases). Germline V gene lookup returns CDR1 SGHRS and CDR2 YFSETQ. Trimming pared 3 bases from V and 8 bases from J, leaving 15 bases between. The CDR3 totals 14 residues. The CDR3 region is CASSSGGAGDEQFF. In DNA form, the CDR3 reads TGCGCCAGCAGCTCTGGGGGGGCGGGCGATGAGCAGTTCTTC.

This chain uses TRBV2 with TRBJ1-2, with D possibly TRBD1 on 5 matching bases. Trimming removed 3 bases from V and 4 bases from J, with 12 bases in between. The germline CDR1 and CDR2 sequences are SNHLY and FYNNEI. This CDR3 spans 14 amino acids. CDR3 DNA sequence: TGTGCCAGCAGTGAGCCCCCGGGGGGCTATGGCTACACCTTC. This sequence encodes CASSEPPGGYGYTF.

This chain links TRBV7-6 with TRBJ2-7; 10 bases line up with TRBD2. The J segment lost 9 bases and the V segment lost 5 bases, leaving 10 bases of the junction unmatched. Germline CDR1 is SGHVS and CDR2 is FNYEAQ. CDR3 size: 14 residues. Here the CDR3 DNA reads TGTGCCAGCAGCACCGGGACTAGCGAGGTTGGGCAGTACTTC. This codes for CASSTGTSEVGQYF.

This chain links TRBV6-4 with TRBJ1-6; no firm D call. V dropped 6 bases and J dropped 6 bases, with 15 bases sitting between them. The CDR3 length is 15 residues. Germline V gives CDR1 MRHNA, CDR2 SNTAGT. The CDR3 sequence: CASRDGSSSNSPLHF. The DNA for the CDR3 is TGTGCCAGCAGGGACGGCTCTTCTTCTAATTCACCCCTCCACTTT.

The rearrangement joins TRBV6-1 to TRBJ2-7; 9 nucleotides match TRBD1. In germline, CDR1 is MNHNS, CDR2 SASEGT. This CDR3 has 17 amino acids. After removal of 3 bases from V and 7 bases from J, the junction contained 16 bases not matched to a gene. Here the CDR3 DNA reads TGTGCCAGCAGTGATATTAACACGGGACAGGGCGCGTGGGAGCAGTACTTC. It yields the protein CASSDINTGQGAWEQYF.